This T cell receptor beta chain was found in a study of T-cell memory formation after mild COVID-19. The wider study: Clusters were largely donor specific.

Notes on the study in general: Contracting CD8+ clones were enriched in EMRA, CD4+ mainly in CM and EM.

As for this clonotype: Its antigen is not known.

From the 5' RACE reads, TCRdb called clonotypes with MiXCR, one entry per CDR3 protein. The sample lists over 350,000 distinct CDR3 sequences; 24% were seen once. The germline CDR1 and CDR2 sequences are SGHVS and FNYEAQ. Trimming cost V 5 bases and J 3 bases; bases outside gene matches: 7. This CDR3 is 14 amino acids long. Sequenced material: PBMCs or a T cell subset sorted from them (not recorded which). The chain has TRBV7-6 and TRBJ2-7; 7 bases align to TRBD2. This TCR was recovered from an adult woman who had mild COVID-19 (a few samples of this study predate the infection). Cell type and time point are not known. CDR3 region: CASSPGTNNYEQYF. CDR3 sequence (DNA): TGTGCCAGCAGCCCGGGGACTAATAACTACGAGCAGTACTTC.